This is a list of T cell receptor beta chains from one sample in a study of cytotoxic CD8 clonotypes in ibrutinib-treated CLL. TCRdb's copy holds only in-frame clones and misses some; the assay was immunoSEQ multiplex PCR. Seen here are over 200,000 clones, more than 75% observed once, and the top ten hold roughly 10%. This specimen consisted of PBMCs, obtained after 12 months of ibrutinib treatment. The receptors were sampled from a human donor with chronic lymphocytic leukemia. CDR3s include the opening cysteine and the closing phenylalanine or tryptophan. The D gene is left open where the match is weak.

d_gene | j_gene | v_gene | len | CDR3aa
- | TRBJ1-3 | TRBV5-1 | 17 | CASSLGSPGLFLHTIYF
- | TRBJ2-3 | TRBV6-1 | 15 | CASSEQRVPTDTQYF
- | TRBJ2-7 | TRBV2 | 14 | CASNVMAGSREQYF
TRBD1 | TRBJ1-5 | TRBV30 | 13 | CAWSVTGEQPQHF
TRBD2 | TRBJ2-3 | TRBV5-4 | 16 | CASSLSNAGDTDTQYF
- | TRBJ2-1 | TRBV5-6 | 16 | CASSLGGLGYVNEQFF
TRBD1 | TRBJ1-2 | TRBV9 | 15 | CASSVVQTGGYGYTF
- | TRBJ1-1 | TRBV5-4 | 11 | CASSGGAEAFF
- | TRBJ2-2 | TRBV13 | 12 | CASSSFTGELFF
- | TRBJ2-7 | TRBV5-6 | 15 | CASSREGQGAYEQYF
TRBD1 | TRBJ2-1 | TRBV14 | 20 | CASSQEWDRGRAYLYNEQFF
TRBD1 | TRBJ1-4 | TRBV5-5 | 15 | CASSRTTGGFEKLFF
- | TRBJ2-2 | TRBV6-6 | 14 | CASSYSAALGELFF
- | TRBJ2-7 | TRBV18 | 13 | CASSQDWGREQYF